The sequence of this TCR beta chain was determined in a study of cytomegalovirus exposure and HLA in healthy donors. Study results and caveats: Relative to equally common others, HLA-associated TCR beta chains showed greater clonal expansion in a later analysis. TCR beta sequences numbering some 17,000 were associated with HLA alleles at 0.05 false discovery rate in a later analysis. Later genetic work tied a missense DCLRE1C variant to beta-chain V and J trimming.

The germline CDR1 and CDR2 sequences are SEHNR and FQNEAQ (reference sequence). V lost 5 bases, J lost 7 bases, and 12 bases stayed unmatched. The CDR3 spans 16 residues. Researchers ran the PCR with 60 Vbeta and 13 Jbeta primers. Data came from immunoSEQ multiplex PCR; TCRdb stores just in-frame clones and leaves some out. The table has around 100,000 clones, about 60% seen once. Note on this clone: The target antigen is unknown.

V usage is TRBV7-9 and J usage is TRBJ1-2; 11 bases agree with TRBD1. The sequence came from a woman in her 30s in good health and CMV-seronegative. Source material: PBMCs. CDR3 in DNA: TGTGCCAGCAGCGGGACAGGGGGAGGGTCTCTAGCTGGCTACACCTTC. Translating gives CASSGTGGGSLAGYTF.